Listed here are 32 T cell receptor beta chains from one sample, sequenced in a study of blood T cell repertoires in COVID-19. The method was immunoSEQ multiplex PCR; TCRdb's version includes in-frame clones alone and lacks a portion of them. This sample has some 130,000 clones; 75% to 85% occur once, and the top ten carry roughly 4.3%. Source material: peripheral blood. The receptors derive from a woman older than 75 with acute or convalescent COVID-19.

V and J are TRBV5-1 and TRBJ1-2; 10 bases align to TRBD1. This CDR3 spans 16 amino acids. Trimming cost V 3 bases and J 2 bases; bases outside gene matches: 7. The V gene's germline CDR1 is SGHRS and CDR2 YFSETQ. CDR3 in DNA: TGCGCCAGCAGCTCGGGGACAGGGGCGTCCAACTATGGCTACACCTTC. Amino acid sequence: CASSSGTGASNYGYTF.

The rearrangement uses TRBV7-9 and TRBJ1-4; TRBD1 matches at 8 bases. V was pared by 7 bases and J by 7 bases, with 14 bases of the junction left unmatched. Germline-derived CDR1 and CDR2 are SEHNR and FQNEAQ (reference sequence). CDR3 length: 16 amino acids. The CDR3 loop reads CASILYSGTGGEKLFF. CDR3 DNA: TGTGCCAGCATCCTTTACTCCGGGACAGGAGGTGAAAAACTGTTTTTT.

The V call is TRBV2, the J call TRBJ2-2, with 8 bases matching TRBD1. Trimming at V came to 2 bases and at J to 1 base, leaving 3 bases not matched to a gene. The CDR3 length is 16 residues. Germline CDR1 is SNHLY and CDR2 is FYNNEI. CDR3 nucleotides: TGTGCCAGCAGTGAAAAGGGGACAGGGAACACCGGGGAGCTGTTTTTT. It is translated as CASSEKGTGNTGELFF.

The chain has TRBV7-9 and TRBJ2-7, with TRBD1 identical over 9 bases. Per germline, CDR1 SEHNR and CDR2 FQNEAQ (reference sequence). V lost 4 bases and J lost 5; bases outside the gene matches: 9. CDR3 size: 15 residues. The CDR3 DNA is TGTGCCAGCAGCTCCCCGGGACAGGGAATCCACGAGCAGTACTTC. This gives the protein CASSSPGQGIHEQYF.

The gene calls are TRBV15 and TRBJ2-2, with TRBD1 identical over 7 bases. CDR1 and CDR2 from the germline V gene are LNHNV and YYDKDF (reference sequence). The CDR3 is made up of 16 amino acids. J lost 0 bases, V lost 3 bases, and 4 bases had no gene match. CDR3 sequence (DNA): TGTGCCACCAGCAGTCCCGGGACAGCGAACACCGGGGAGCTGTTTTTT. Protein product: CATSSPGTANTGELFF.

The chain couples TRBV7-9 to TRBJ2-3; 8 positions match TRBD1. Looked up from germline, CDR1 is SEHNR and CDR2 is FQNEAQ (reference sequence). V shed 5 bases, J shed 3 bases, and the junction held 4 bases outside the gene matches. This CDR3 contains 14 residues. CDR3 DNA sequence: TGTGCCAGCAGCCAGACAGGGGATACAGATACGCAGTATTTT. This codes for CASSQTGDTDTQYF.

The chain has TRBV6-5 and TRBJ1-1; no clear D. This CDR3 is built from 12 residues. The germline V and J ends were trimmed by 2 bases and 8 bases, with 9 bases remaining between them. CDR1 is MNHEY and CDR2 is SVGAGI in the germline V gene. The CDR3 is CASSYNSKEAFF. The DNA for the CDR3 is TGTGCCAGCAGTTACAACAGCAAGGAAGCTTTCTTT.

The chain combines TRBV7-2 with TRBJ1-5; D is perhaps TRBD1 (5 bases). With 1 base removed from V and 2 bases from J, the gap between germline ends came to 12 bases. The V gene's germline CDR1 is SGHTA and CDR2 FQGNSA. The CDR3 length is 16 residues. The CDR3 loop reads CASSLERQGGNQPQHF. The CDR3 coding sequence is TGTGCCAGCAGCTTAGAGCGTCAGGGCGGCAATCAGCCCCAGCATTTT.

This clone was counted between two and nine times. In nucleotides, the CDR3 is TGCGCCAGCAGCCAAGATCGAGACAGGGAGCAGTACTTC. It is translated as CASSQDRDREQYF. The chain combines TRBV4-1 with TRBJ2-7, with D tentatively TRBD1 (6 bases). Germline loops: CDR1 MGHRA, CDR2 YSYEKL. The CDR3 consists of 13 residues. V gave up 0 bases and J gave up 7 bases, with 10 bases separating them.

The chain couples TRBV11-2 to TRBJ1-6, with 9 bases identical to TRBD1. Losses at the gene ends were 4 bases for V and 8 bases for J; bases not matched to a gene: 12. CDR3 size: 17 residues. CDR1 and CDR2 (germline): SGHAT, FQNNGV. DNA for the CDR3: TGTGCCAGCAGCTCGTCTCCGGGACAGGGTATGGATTCACCCCTCCACTTT. It translates to CASSSSPGQGMDSPLHF.

The rearrangement joins TRBV5-1 to TRBJ2-1; 9 nucleotides agree with TRBD2. This CDR3 comprises 15 residues. Germline V lookup: CDR1 SGHRS, CDR2 YFSETQ. V was clipped by 4 bases and J by 7 bases; unmatched bases: 9. CDR3 DNA: TGCGCCAGCAGCCCCGGGACTAGCCCCCTTAATGAGCAGTTCTTC. It codes for CASSPGTSPLNEQFF.

The sample holds one count of this clone. The rearrangement links TRBV23-1 to TRBJ1-5, with D unresolved. TRBV23-1 qualifies as an ORF whose function is uncertain. Trimming took 4 bases from V and 2 from J, leaving 15 bases between them. This CDR3 is built from 16 residues. The CDR3 DNA is TGCGCCAGCAGTCGAGGCGGGCGGGGAGGCAATCAGCCCCAGCATTTT. It codes for CASSRGGRGGNQPQHF.

This clone was recorded once. The V and J genes are TRBV7-2 and TRBJ2-3; 8 bases line up with TRBD2. This CDR3 is 16 amino acids long. With V trimmed by 3 bases and J by 4 bases, 9 bases remained unmatched. Germline values: CDR1 SGHTA, CDR2 FQGNSA. The CDR3 sequence: CASSFVGAGGADTQYF. The CDR3 DNA is TGTGCCAGCAGCTTTGTCGGGGCGGGAGGTGCAGATACGCAGTATTTT.

CDR3 coding DNA: TGTGCCAGTAGTATGGGCAGGGGGCGCGAGGATCAGCCCCAGCATTTT. Encoded protein: CASSMGRGREDQPQHF. This chain uses TRBV19 with TRBJ1-5; TRBD1 aligns across 8 bases. Germline trimming cut 3 bases from V and 5 bases from J; bases unmatched to any gene: 9. The length of the CDR3 is 16 residues. Germline V gene sequence: CDR1 LNHDA, CDR2 SQIVND (reference sequence).

This sequence joins TRBV18 and TRBJ2-1, with 10 bases fitting TRBD2. Germline V gene sequence: CDR1 KGHSH, CDR2 LQKENI. This CDR3 contains 20 residues. With V trimmed by 6 bases and J by 4 bases, 21 bases remained unmatched. CDR3 sequence (DNA): TGTGCCAGCTCCACTCTGCCGAGACTAGCGGGCCTCAGCCCTTACAATGAGCAGTTCTTC. Protein: CASSTLPRLAGLSPYNEQFF. The full variable domain, rest sourced from reference TRBV18 and TRBJ2-1, is NAGVMQNPRHLVRRRGQEARLRCSPMKGHSHVYWYRQLPEEGLKFMVYLQKENIIDESGMPKERFSAEFPKEGPSILRIQQVVRGDSAAYFCASSTLPRLAGLSPYNEQFFGPGTRLTVL.

The V call is TRBV9, the J call TRBJ2-6; 10 bases are shared with TRBD2. The V gene end was trimmed by 5 bases and the J gene end by 4 bases; junction bases not matched to a gene: 6. This CDR3 has 16 residues. CDR1 and CDR2 from the germline V gene are SGDLS and YYNGEE. The chain's CDR3 is CASRAGGWSGANVLTF. In nucleotides, the CDR3 is TGTGCCAGCAGAGCGGGAGGGTGGTCCGGGGCCAACGTCCTGACTTTC.

The chain links TRBV5-5 to TRBJ1-4; D unresolved. The CDR3 sequence is 15 residues long. The germline V and J ends were trimmed by 4 bases and 5 bases, with 15 bases remaining between them. Per the germline V gene, CDR1 is SGHKS and CDR2 is YYEKEE (reference sequence). Here the CDR3 reads CASSTLGSGNEKLFF. The CDR3 DNA is TGTGCCAGCAGCACCTTGGGGAGTGGAAATGAAAAACTGTTTTTT.

V and J are TRBV6-1 and TRBJ1-4; tentatively, D is TRBD1 (5 bases). The V end was cut by 2 bases, the J end by 11 bases, with 12 bases between. The germline V gene encodes CDR1 MNHNS and CDR2 SASEGT. The CDR3 sequence is 13 residues long. The CDR3 sequence: CASSEIGTEKLFF. Here the CDR3 DNA reads TGTGCCAGCAGTGAAATAGGGACTGAGAAACTGTTTTTT.

This sequence joins TRBV30 and TRBJ2-7; tentatively, D is TRBD1 (6 bases). Germline V gives CDR1 GTSNPN, CDR2 SVGIG (reference sequence). V gave up 0 bases and J gave up 7 bases, with 16 bases separating them. The CDR3 is made up of 14 amino acids. CDR3 bases: TGTGCCTGGAGTGTTGGGACACAAATGGGAGAGCAGTACTTC. Translation gives CAWSVGTQMGEQYF.

The CDR3 DNA is TGCGCCAGCAGCTCGGGACTAGCGGGGTCCTACGAGCAGTACTTC. Translating gives CASSSGLAGSYEQYF. This chain joins TRBV5-1 and TRBJ2-7, with 13 bases lining up with TRBD2. Germline V gene data show CDR1 as SGHRS and CDR2 as YFSETQ. Trimming at V came to 3 bases and at J to 1 base, leaving 1 base not matched to a gene. The CDR3 loop spans 15 amino acids.

This sequence joins TRBV28 and TRBJ1-2; 9 nucleotides align to TRBD1. V trimming: 5 bases; J trimming: 5 bases; junction bases outside the gene matches: 6. Germline CDR1 reads MDHEN; CDR2 reads SYDVKM. The CDR3 sequence is 14 residues long. CDR3 DNA: TGTGCCAGCAGTCCCCCGACAGGGGGATATGGCTACACCTTC. Encoded protein: CASSPPTGGYGYTF.

The rearrangement joins TRBV2 to TRBJ2-5; TRBD1 aligns across 11 bases. Germline CDR1 SNHLY, CDR2 FYNNEI. This CDR3 contains 19 residues. V lost 6 bases, J lost 4 bases, and 19 bases stayed unmatched. The CDR3 DNA reads TGTGCCAGCAGCGACCTCGGACAGGGGGCGACAGGCCACCCAGAGACCCAGTACTTC. Its protein is CASSDLGQGATGHPETQYF.

The V gene is TRBV27, the J gene TRBJ1-5, with no clear D. This CDR3 spans 13 amino acids. V lost 4 bases to trimming and J lost 0 bases, with 4 bases between them. Germline loops: CDR1 MNHEY, CDR2 SMNVEV (reference sequence). The DNA for the CDR3 is TGTGCCAGCAGTTATTATAGCAATCAGCCCCAGCATTTT. Protein product: CASSYYSNQPQHF.

The V call is TRBV6-6, the J call TRBJ2-1; 7 nucleotides agree with TRBD2. With 6 bases clipped from V and 9 bases from J, the junction kept 14 bases outside the gene matches. CDR1 is MNHNY and CDR2 is SVGAGI in the germline V gene (reference sequence). CDR3 length: 15 residues. CDR3 region: CASSSVQSGAAEQFF. The DNA for the CDR3 is TGTGCCAGCAGCTCGGTTCAGAGCGGGGCGGCTGAGCAGTTCTTC.

This chain joins TRBV29-1 and TRBJ1-4; D not certain. V lost 5 bases and J lost 4, with 5 bases in between. The CDR3 runs to 11 residues. Germline CDR1 SQVTM, CDR2 ANQGSEA. For the CDR3, the DNA is TGCAGCGTTACCGGTAATGAAAAACTGTTTTTT. Translation: CSVTGNEKLFF.

The table lists this clone with a few counts. The V call is TRBV4-3, the J call TRBJ2-2, with D possibly matching TRBD2 (6 bases). CDR1 LGHNA and CDR2 YSLEER come from the germline V gene. Trimming removed 0 bases from V and 5 bases from J, with 13 bases in between. CDR3 size: 16 residues. The CDR3 DNA sequence: TGCGCCAGCAGCCAAGATTTCGGGGGAGGTACCGGGGAGCTGTTTTTT. This sequence encodes CASSQDFGGGTGELFF.

CDR3 sequence: CASSVVDRGLYYGYTF. The CDR3, as DNA: TGTGCCAGCAGCGTAGTGGACAGGGGGCTGTACTATGGCTACACCTTC. The chain couples TRBV9 to TRBJ1-2, with 11 bases that match TRBD1. The CDR3 contains 16 residues. Germline V gene lookup returns CDR1 SGDLS and CDR2 YYNGEE. The trim removed 0 bases at V and 3 bases at J, leaving 4 bases unmatched.

V and J are TRBV12-3 or TRBV12-4 and TRBJ1-1; maybe TRBD1 (5 bases). Trimming left V 2 bases short and J 10 bases short, with 11 bases between. This CDR3 comprises 12 residues. The chain's CDR3 is CASSLLQGGAFF. DNA of the CDR3: TGTGCCAGCAGTTTATTGCAGGGAGGAGCTTTCTTT.

The J gene is TRBJ1-6, the V gene TRBV4-2; D not certain. The V gene lost 0 bases and the J gene lost 10 bases, with 10 bases spanning the gap. The CDR3 length is 14 residues. Looked up from germline, CDR1 is LGHNA and CDR2 is YNFKEQ. The DNA of the CDR3 is TGTGCCAGCAGCCAAGATGGAGCAGAATCACCCCTCCACTTT. It translates to CASSQDGAESPLHF.

This clone was recorded once. The rearrangement links TRBV4-3 to TRBJ1-2, with a possible D match to TRBD1 (5 bases). V was pared by 0 bases and J by 3 bases, with 11 bases between. The CDR3 runs to 15 residues. The germline gives CDR1 LGHNA, CDR2 YSLEER. Here the CDR3 reads CASSQDWGSYYGYTF. The DNA of the CDR3 is TGCGCCAGCAGCCAAGATTGGGGCAGCTACTATGGCTACACCTTC.

The rearrangement uses TRBV5-1 and TRBJ1-3, with TRBD1 as a possible D gene (5 bases). CDR3 length: 14 amino acids. CDR1 SGHRS and CDR2 YFSETQ come from the germline V gene. Between the trimmed V and J ends, which lost 7 bases and 4 bases, there was a span of 15 bases. The CDR3: CASGRGSVGNTIYF. The CDR3 DNA sequence: TGCGCCAGCGGGAGGGGCAGCGTAGGAAACACCATATATTTT.

This chain links TRBV7-9 with TRBJ1-2; unclear D gene. The CDR3 is 12 residues long. Germline V gives CDR1 SEHNR, CDR2 FQNEAQ (reference sequence). V lost 1 base, J lost 6 bases, and 6 bases lay in between. CDR3 loop: CASSLVDNGYTF. In nucleotides, the CDR3 is TGTGCCAGCAGCTTAGTAGATAATGGCTACACCTTC.